Sequencing of this T cell receptor (beta chain) was carried out in a study of regulatory T cells in long-lasting Graves disease (dated by TCRdb to about 2021). With respect to the entire study: Persistent Graves' disease was defined as antithyroid drug treatment for over 5 years with persistently positive TSH receptor autoantibodies. This study used TCR sequencing and RNA sequencing of peripheral blood to compare persistent Graves' disease patients against newly diagnosed Graves' disease patients. The study took place in China and was registered as a clinical trial. A total of around 35 samples were covered by TCR sequencing, comprising approximately 13 persistent and 20 newly diagnosed Graves' disease patients. In the clinical cohort, patients with persistent Graves' disease had used antithyroid drugs for an average of about 10.3 years. Beyond this particular receptor, the publication reports: A larger number of public clonotypes was shared among persistent patients (approximately 2,500) than among newly diagnosed patients (approximately 1,000). Compared with newly diagnosed patients, persistent Graves' disease patients had lower TCR Shannon entropy and fewer highly expanded clones, which suggests clonal expansion. The authors acknowledged the small sample size as a limitation that may reduce accuracy. Peripheral blood alone was examined, since thyroid tissue, which constituted the primary lesion, could not be accessed. TRBV28, TRBJ1-2 and TRBJ2-5 were preferentially used in persistent disease, while TRBV20-1 and TRBJ2-1 were favored in newly diagnosed disease. Only the TCR beta chain was sequenced and analyzed.

This clonotype was recorded at least ten times. There is no known antigen for this receptor. Within one base of it there is no much larger clone, and no base qualities were kept. Libraries were made using multiplex PCR. Instrument used: Illumina HiSeq 4000. iRepertoire HTBI primers and Arm-PCR amplification of CDR3 regions were used to construct TCR beta libraries. Before sequencing, the PCR products went through gel purification. The original methods were these. Gene usage analysis of CDR3 amino acid clonotypes relied on the approximately 68 TRBV and about 15 TRBJ segments identified across samples. COPE and FqMerger were used to merge filtered high-quality paired reads into contigs. Contigs were aligned with BLAST to IMGT TRBV, TRBD and TRBJ reference genes, and CDR3 was defined per IMGT. Any clonotype with a frequency above 0.1% was classified as a highly expanded clone. Shannon entropy served as the measure of repertoire diversity, while the Gini coefficient captured V-J evenness. Public clonotypes were defined as clonotypes shared by more than one individual. TCRdb trimmed public reads at Q25 via fastp, called clones via MiXCR and kept in-frame beta chains. A single entry per CDR3 protein holds the most common genes and DNA from its merged rows. These V and J calls are TCRdb output, not the study's own analysis. Across this sample there are roughly 400,000 distinct CDR3 sequences, with less than 25% seen only once. Less than 25% of the sample comes from the top ten.

What the time point label conveys for this sample: persistent/refractory GD, antithyroid drugs over 5 years with positive TRAb. For both TCR sequencing and RNA sequencing, RNA was extracted from PBMCs in TRIzol. Graves' disease was diagnosed according to American Thyroid Association guidelines. Patients for the study were recruited at an endocrinology department in Xi'an, China. From each patient, around 8.3 milliliters of peripheral blood was collected into an EDTA anticoagulant tube. Ficoll Paque Plus density gradient separation was used to isolate PBMCs, and no further T cell sorting was performed. RNA quality was checked with an Agilent 2100 Bioanalyzer and agarose gel, and concentration with a NanoDrop 2000. The germline V gene supplies CDR1 SGHDT and CDR2 YYEEEE. Including cysteine and phenylalanine, the CDR3 has 12 amino acids. The CDR3 DNA has 36 bases and is translated from base 1. Cut back by 0 bases and 7 bases, the V and J ends lie 8 bases apart.

The sequence links TRBV5-6 to TRBJ2-7; matching of 6 bases hints at TRBD2 as the D gene. The clonotype originates from a female donor with Graves disease. The specimen comprised peripheral blood mononuclear cells (PBMCs), sampled when the disease was refractory, from a patient treated with antithyroid drugs. CDR3 sequence: CASSLGGEEQYF. The DNA sequence follows: TGTGCCAGCAGCTTGGGGGGGGAGGAGCAGTACTTC.